This T cell receptor (beta chain) appears in the sequencing data of a study of T cells in Graves' hyperthyroidism and ophthalmopathy. Findings of the study overall: Also found in blood were most expanded thyroid clonotypes above 0.001.

It was RNA transcripts that yielded the amplified TCR beta CDR3 regions. The TCR CDR3 was amplified in a first-round RT-PCR using the HTBI primer set. From the multiplex PCR reads, TCRdb called clonotypes with MiXCR, one entry per CDR3 protein. Counted here are 400,000 to 550,000 distinct CDR3 sequences, 13% to 15% occurring once; the ten biggest clones make up less than 20%. This clonotype was counted ten times or more. The antigen remains undetermined. The V and J ends lost 2 bases and 4 bases respectively, with 8 bases between them. The CDR3 covers 12 residues. Looked up from germline, CDR1 is GTSNPN and CDR2 is SVGIG (reference sequence).

The chain joins TRBV30 to TRBJ1-2; D unresolved. The sequence was collected from a young woman with Graves' hyperthyroidism. The sample comprised blood. The CDR3 is CAWSIVGYGYTF. The CDR3 DNA sequence: TGTGCCTGGAGTATAGTCGGCTATGGCTACACCTTC.